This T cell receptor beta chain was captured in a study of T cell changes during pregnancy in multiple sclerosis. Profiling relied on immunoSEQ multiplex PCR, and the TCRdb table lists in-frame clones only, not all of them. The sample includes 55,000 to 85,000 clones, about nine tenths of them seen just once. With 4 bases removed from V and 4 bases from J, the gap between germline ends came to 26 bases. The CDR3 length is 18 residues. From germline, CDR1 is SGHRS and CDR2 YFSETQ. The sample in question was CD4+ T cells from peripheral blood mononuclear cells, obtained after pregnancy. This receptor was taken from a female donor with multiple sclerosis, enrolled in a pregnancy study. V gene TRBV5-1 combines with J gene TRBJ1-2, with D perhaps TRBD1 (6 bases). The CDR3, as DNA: TGCGCCAGCAGCCGGACAGCTCTCCAACCCCTCCGGCCCTATGGCTACACCTTC. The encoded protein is CASSRTALQPLRPYGYTF.